Sequencing of this T cell receptor (beta chain) was carried out in a study of regulatory T cells in long-lasting Graves disease. Study-level information: Graves' patients who were just diagnosed had used antithyroid drugs for under 3 months.

This CDR3 is built from 15 residues. Germline trimming cut 3 bases from V and 5 bases from J; bases unmatched to any gene: 7. Looked up from germline, CDR1 is MDHEN and CDR2 is SYDVKM. The authors built TCR beta libraries using iRepertoire HTBI primers and Arm-PCR of CDR3 regions. TCRdb re-called the multiplex PCR reads through MiXCR, storing one row per CDR3 protein. Counted here are fewer than 350,000 distinct CDR3 sequences, more than 15% occurring once; the ten biggest clones make up around 37%. Concerning this clonotype itself: Its antigen is not identified.

Documented time point: newly diagnosed GD, antithyroid drugs for less than 3 months. Preparation of the TCR library used RNA extracted from PBMCs. Study findings and constraints: Gene preferences differed: TRBV28, TRBJ1-2, TRBJ2-5 in persistent cases.

Sequences were derived from peripheral blood mononuclear cells (PBMCs), sampled at new diagnosis, from a patient treated with antithyroid drugs. This chain uses TRBV28 with TRBJ1-5; 7 nucleotides match TRBD1. This receptor was taken from a female donor with Graves disease. CDR3 DNA sequence: TGTGCCAGCAGTTTGGGGGGACAGCTGGATCAGCCCCAGCATTTT. This encodes CASSLGGQLDQPQHF. Full variable domain (rest looked up from reference TRBV28 and TRBJ1-5): DVKVTQSSRYLVKRTGEKVFLECVQDMDHENMFWYRQDPGLGLRLIYFSYDVKMKEKGDIPEGYSVSREKKERFSLILESASTNQTSMYLCASSLGGQLDQPQHFGDGTRLSIL.